These T cell receptor beta chains were read from a single sample in a study of T cells in Graves' hyperthyroidism and ophthalmopathy. In TCRdb, the multiplex PCR reads were re-called with MiXCR into one record per CDR3 protein. The sample consists of around 270,000 distinct CDR3 sequences, about 19% of them appearing once. The source material was blood. These receptors originate from a man aged 50 to 60 with Graves' ophthalmopathy. Each CDR3 is given with its conserved first and last residue. Fields, in order: J gene, D gene, V gene, clone size, CDR3 protein, CDR3 DNA. A D gene is named only where the DNA matches it firmly. Where a row states a size, it is once, few, many or the class of an expanded clone; other rows omit it.

J gene: TRBJ2-5
D gene: NA
V gene: TRBV5-1
clone size: NA
CDR3 protein: CASGPLGARETQYF
CDR3 DNA: TGCGCCAGCGGTCCGTTGGGGGCGAGGGAGACCCAGTACTTC

J gene: TRBJ2-1
D gene: TRBD2
V gene: TRBV12-5
clone size: many
CDR3 protein: CASGLEASGRNEQFF
CDR3 DNA: TGTGCTAGTGGTTTGGAGGCTAGCGGTCGCAATGAGCAGTTCTTC

J gene: TRBJ2-3
D gene: NA
V gene: TRBV28
clone size: many
CDR3 protein: CASSSRSRDDTQYF
CDR3 DNA: TGTGCCAGCAGTTCCCGATCTAGGGACGATACGCAGTATTTT

J gene: TRBJ2-7
D gene: NA
V gene: TRBV27
clone size: few
CDR3 protein: CASAVGLAFEQYF
CDR3 DNA: TGTGCCAGCGCAGTGGGCCTAGCGTTCGAGCAGTACTTC

J gene: TRBJ2-5
D gene: NA
V gene: TRBV14
clone size: few
CDR3 protein: CASSPSRETQYF
CDR3 DNA: TGTGCCAGCAGCCCCTCTAGGGAGACCCAGTACTTC

J gene: TRBJ1-4
D gene: TRBD1
V gene: TRBV28
clone size: NA
CDR3 protein: CASSLGVTGPHEKLFF
CDR3 DNA: TGTGCCAGCAGTTTAGGGGTGACAGGGCCCCATGAAAAACTGTTTTTT

J gene: TRBJ2-1
D gene: TRBD2
V gene: TRBV27
clone size: NA
CDR3 protein: CASSLSGGLNEQFF
CDR3 DNA: TGTGCCAGCAGTTTATCGGGAGGGTTGAATGAGCAGTTCTTC

J gene: TRBJ1-2
D gene: NA
V gene: TRBV6-5
clone size: NA
CDR3 protein: CASSYSVSGKNGYTF
CDR3 DNA: TGTGCCAGCAGTTACTCGGTGTCGGGAAAAAATGGCTACACCTTC

J gene: TRBJ2-7
D gene: NA
V gene: TRBV27
clone size: many
CDR3 protein: CASSSQIFSYEQYF
CDR3 DNA: TGTGCCAGCAGTTCACAAATTTTCTCCTACGAGCAGTACTTC

J gene: TRBJ1-5
D gene: NA
V gene: TRBV3-1
clone size: NA
CDR3 protein: CASSLGAESAQHF
CDR3 DNA: TGTGCCAGCAGCTTAGGGGCTGAGTCGGCCCAGCATTTT

J gene: TRBJ2-7
D gene: TRBD1
V gene: TRBV6-6
clone size: many
CDR3 protein: CASSYRMTGGYEQYF
CDR3 DNA: TGTGCCAGCAGTTACCGCATGACAGGGGGCTACGAGCAGTACTTC

J gene: TRBJ2-7
D gene: NA
V gene: TRBV6-5
clone size: NA
CDR3 protein: CASSYSGPLMGSEQYF
CDR3 DNA: TGTGCCAGCAGTTACTCCGGGCCCCTTATGGGTAGTGAGCAGTACTTC

J gene: TRBJ1-2
D gene: NA
V gene: TRBV18
clone size: many
CDR3 protein: CASSLGGPGYTF
CDR3 DNA: TGTGCCAGCTCACTCGGGGGGCCTGGCTACACCTTC

J gene: TRBJ2-7
D gene: TRBD1
V gene: TRBV5-1
clone size: few
CDR3 protein: CASSLASTGRYEYEQYF
CDR3 DNA: TGCGCCAGCAGCTTGGCCTCGACAGGGCGATATGAGTACGAGCAGTACTTC

J gene: TRBJ2-7
D gene: TRBD2
V gene: TRBV4-1
clone size: NA
CDR3 protein: CASSGESGRSEQYF
CDR3 DNA: TGCGCCAGCAGCGGAGAGAGCGGGAGGAGCGAGCAGTACTTC

J gene: TRBJ2-1
D gene: NA
V gene: TRBV2
clone size: many
CDR3 protein: CASSGGGEKFEQFF
CDR3 DNA: TGTGCCAGCAGTGGTGGGGGAGAGAAGTTTGAGCAGTTCTTC

J gene: TRBJ2-3
D gene: TRBD2
V gene: TRBV2
clone size: many
CDR3 protein: CASSEKLAGVTDTQYF
CDR3 DNA: TGTGCCAGCAGTGAAAAGTTAGCGGGAGTCACAGATACGCAGTATTTT

J gene: TRBJ2-1
D gene: NA
V gene: TRBV7-9
clone size: NA
CDR3 protein: CASSFGGTLTDNEQFF
CDR3 DNA: TGTGCCAGCAGCTTCGGTGGGACACTAACTGACAATGAGCAGTTCTTC

J gene: TRBJ1-1
D gene: NA
V gene: TRBV4-1
clone size: many
CDR3 protein: CASSQPLAGRVAFF
CDR3 DNA: TGCGCCAGCAGCCAACCCCTTGCGGGACGCGTGGCTTTCTTT

J gene: TRBJ2-2
D gene: TRBD2
V gene: TRBV7-9
clone size: NA
CDR3 protein: CATIAGGHTGELFF
CDR3 DNA: TGTGCCACCATAGCGGGAGGGCACACCGGGGAGCTGTTTTTT

J gene: TRBJ1-5
D gene: NA
V gene: TRBV10-3
clone size: many
CDR3 protein: CAISEVGDQPQHF
CDR3 DNA: TGTGCCATCAGTGAGGTAGGGGATCAGCCCCAGCATTTT

J gene: TRBJ2-7
D gene: TRBD1
V gene: TRBV27
clone size: NA
CDR3 protein: CASSLSGGYSYEQYF
CDR3 DNA: TGTGCCAGCAGTTTATCAGGGGGCTACTCCTACGAGCAGTACTTC

J gene: TRBJ2-5
D gene: NA
V gene: TRBV5-6
clone size: NA
CDR3 protein: CASSLLGQETQYF
CDR3 DNA: TGTGCCAGCAGCCTACTGGGACAAGAGACCCAGTACTTC

J gene: TRBJ1-6
D gene: NA
V gene: TRBV7-9
clone size: many
CDR3 protein: CASRLEGVNSPLHF
CDR3 DNA: TGTGCCAGCAGACTTGAGGGGGTTAATTCACCCCTCCACTTT

J gene: TRBJ2-3
D gene: TRBD2
V gene: TRBV7-2
clone size: many
CDR3 protein: CASSDPSGRAPDTQYF
CDR3 DNA: TGTGCCAGCAGCGATCCCAGCGGGAGGGCCCCAGATACGCAGTATTTT

J gene: TRBJ2-2
D gene: TRBD2
V gene: TRBV6-5
clone size: many
CDR3 protein: CASSYTSGRAGELFF
CDR3 DNA: TGTGCCAGCAGTTACACTAGCGGGAGGGCCGGGGAGCTGTTTTTT

J gene: TRBJ2-1
D gene: TRBD2
V gene: TRBV6-1
clone size: NA
CDR3 protein: CASRGLAGTYNEQFF
CDR3 DNA: TGTGCCAGCAGGGGACTAGCGGGAACCTACAATGAGCAGTTCTTC

J gene: TRBJ2-5
D gene: TRBD2
V gene: TRBV20-1
clone size: NA
CDR3 protein: CSARDRLAGSVGTQYF
CDR3 DNA: TGCAGTGCTAGAGATCGACTAGCGGGAAGTGTTGGGACCCAGTACTTC

J gene: TRBJ1-6
D gene: NA
V gene: TRBV12-3/TRBV12-4
clone size: many
CDR3 protein: CASGRTRWNSPLHF
CDR3 DNA: TGTGCCAGCGGACGGACACGTTGGAATTCACCCCTCCACTTT